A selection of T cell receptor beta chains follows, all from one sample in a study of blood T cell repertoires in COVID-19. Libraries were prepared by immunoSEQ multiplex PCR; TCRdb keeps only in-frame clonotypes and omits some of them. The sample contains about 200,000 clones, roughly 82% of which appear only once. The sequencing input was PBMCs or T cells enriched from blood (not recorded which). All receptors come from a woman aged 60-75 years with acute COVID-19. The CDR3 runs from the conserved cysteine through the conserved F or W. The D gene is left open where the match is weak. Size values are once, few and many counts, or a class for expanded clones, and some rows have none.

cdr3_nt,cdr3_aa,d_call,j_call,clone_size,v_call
TGTGCCAGCAGCAAAACAACAAACACTGAAGCTTTCTTT,CASSKTTNTEAFF,.,TRBJ1-1,few,TRBV7-9
TGCAGCCTCACCCACGTACAGGGGGCAAATGAGCAGTTCTTC,CSLTHVQGANEQFF,TRBD1,TRBJ2-1,many,TRBV29-1
TGTGCCAGCGCTACTTCGGGGGGAAATAACTATGGCTACACCTTC,CASATSGGNNYGYTF,.,TRBJ1-2,.,TRBV27
TGTGCCAGCTCGTTACAGGGACAAGAGACCCAGTACTTC,CASSLQGQETQYF,.,TRBJ2-5,.,TRBV18
TGTGCCAGCAGTTCAGGGACAGGGGCGGGGGAAAAACTGTTTTTT,CASSSGTGAGEKLFF,TRBD1,TRBJ1-4,.,TRBV5-8
TGTGCCAGTAGTCGCGAGGGGACAGTTAACTATGGCTACACCTTC,CASSREGTVNYGYTF,TRBD1,TRBJ1-2,.,TRBV19
TGTGCCAGCACTCAGGGGAGCGGGGCCAACGTCCTGACTTTC,CASTQGSGANVLTF,.,TRBJ2-6,.,TRBV28
TGTGCCAGCAGCCAAGTTCAGGGGGCTGACTATGGCTACACCTTC,CASSQVQGADYGYTF,TRBD1,TRBJ1-2,.,TRBV14
TGTGCCAGCAGGGGACAGGGAATGAACACTGAAGCTTTCTTT,CASRGQGMNTEAFF,TRBD1,TRBJ1-1,.,TRBV2
TGTGCCAGCAGTTTGTCAGCCAGGGAAGAGACCCAGTACTTC,CASSLSAREETQYF,.,TRBJ2-5,.,TRBV27
TGCGCCAGCAGCCAAGACGCCGACAGGGGGCTTGGCTACACCTTC,CASSQDADRGLGYTF,TRBD1,TRBJ1-2,.,TRBV4-3
TGTGCCAGCAGCCCGACAGGTGGGCAGCCCCAGCATTTT,CASSPTGGQPQHF,.,TRBJ1-5,.,TRBV7-6
TGTGCCAGCAGTCGACAGTTCGTTTTT,CASSRQFVF,.,TRBJ1-1,.,TRBV6-6
TGTGCCAGCAGCTTAGCTTCGAACACTGAAGCTTTCTTT,CASSLASNTEAFF,.,TRBJ1-1,.,TRBV11-2
TGCAGTGCTAGTCACTCTGGGACAGGTGAAGAGACCCAGTACTTC,CSASHSGTGEETQYF,TRBD1,TRBJ2-5,.,TRBV20-1
TGCAGCGCCGGACAGGGGGGGAACACTGAAGCTTTCTTT,CSAGQGGNTEAFF,TRBD1,TRBJ1-1,.,TRBV29-1
TGTGCCAGTAGGGACAGGGGCTCTGGAAACACCATATATTTT,CASRDRGSGNTIYF,TRBD1,TRBJ1-3,.,TRBV19
TGTGCCAGCAGCTTAAGGCAGGGAAGCGGCTACACCTTC,CASSLRQGSGYTF,.,TRBJ1-2,.,TRBV5-8
TGTGCCAGCAGCCCCCCCCTCCTTGGCCACGGCTACACCTTC,CASSPPLLGHGYTF,.,TRBJ1-2,once,TRBV7-9
TGTGCCAGCAGCTTAGTATCAGGGGGCACCGGGGAGCTGTTTTTT,CASSLVSGGTGELFF,TRBD1,TRBJ2-2,.,TRBV7-2
TGTGCTAGTGGTTTGTGGCGGGACTCTGGGGCCAACGTCCTGACTTTC,CASGLWRDSGANVLTF,.,TRBJ2-6,.,TRBV12-5
TGTGCCAGCAGTTACATTGGCAGGGCCACATATCAGCCCCAGCATTTT,CASSYIGRATYQPQHF,.,TRBJ1-5,once,TRBV6-2/TRBV6-3
TGCGCCAGCAGCCAAGGTTCGGACAGGGGGGAGACCCAGTACTTC,CASSQGSDRGETQYF,TRBD1,TRBJ2-5,.,TRBV4-1
TGTGCCAGCAGTGACACCCTGAGCGGGAGCTCCTACAATGAGCAGTTCTTC,CASSDTLSGSSYNEQFF,TRBD2,TRBJ2-1,.,TRBV6-4
TGTGCCAGTAGCGGGGGGGCACGAGAGACCCAGTACTTC,CASSGGARETQYF,TRBD2,TRBJ2-5,.,TRBV19
TGCGCCAGCAGCGAGGGCAATTTCCAAGAGCAGCCCCAGCATTTT,CASSEGNFQEQPQHF,.,TRBJ1-5,.,TRBV5-1
TGCGCCAGCAGCCAACCCGGGAGAAAAGACAATCAGCCCCAGCATTTT,CASSQPGRKDNQPQHF,.,TRBJ1-5,.,TRBV4-1
TGTGCCAGCAGTTACAATCGAGTCTGGACAGGGCTCCTAGAGACCCAGTACTTC,CASSYNRVWTGLLETQYF,TRBD1,TRBJ2-5,once,TRBV6-2/TRBV6-3
TGTGCCAGCATCGGAGGGGGCACGACGGCAGATACGCAGTATTTT,CASIGGGTTADTQYF,.,TRBJ2-3,.,TRBV18
TGTGCCAGCAGCCGCTCACAGGGCACTGAAGCTTTCTTT,CASSRSQGTEAFF,.,TRBJ1-1,once,TRBV3-1/TRBV3-2
TGTGCCAGTGGCAGCTCCTACGAGCAGTACTTC,CASGSSYEQYF,.,TRBJ2-7,.,TRBV19
TGTGCCAGCAGCAAAGCCGGGACAGCGAGCAATCAGCCCCAGCATTTT,CASSKAGTASNQPQHF,TRBD1,TRBJ1-5,.,TRBV7-6
TGTGCCAGTTCGACCGGACAGTCCCTTGGCTACACCTTC,CASSTGQSLGYTF,.,TRBJ1-2,.,TRBV19
TGCGCCAGCAGCCCGGACAGGGTCAATCAGCCCCAGCATTTT,CASSPDRVNQPQHF,TRBD1,TRBJ1-5,.,TRBV5-1
TGTGCCAGCCGGGGAGGGGGGTACTACAATGAGCAGTTCTTC,CASRGGGYYNEQFF,.,TRBJ2-1,.,TRBV27
TGTGCCAGCAGCCTCGGGTATGAGCAGTACTTC,CASSLGYEQYF,.,TRBJ2-7,.,TRBV5-6
TGTGCCAGCAGCAAGGGGACTGGTATCCCAGATACGCAGTATTTT,CASSKGTGIPDTQYF,.,TRBJ2-3,.,TRBV14
TGTGCCAGCAGCTTAGCGGACGCCGGACAATACGAGCAGTACTTC,CASSLADAGQYEQYF,.,TRBJ2-7,.,TRBV13
TGTGCCAGCATGACAGCAAAACAAGAGACCCAGTACTTC,CASMTAKQETQYF,.,TRBJ2-5,.,TRBV12-3/TRBV12-4
TGTGCCAGCAGCAAGAGCGGGAGCTCCTACAATGAGCAGTTCTTC,CASSKSGSSYNEQFF,TRBD2,TRBJ2-1,.,TRBV6-4
TGTGCCAGCAGAAAGTTTGGGGGGGGGAGTGCTGAAGCTTTCTTT,CASRKFGGGSAEAFF,.,TRBJ1-1,.,TRBV14
TGTGCCAGCAGCCTCAGACAGGGGGGGGAGAACACTGAAGCTTTCTTT,CASSLRQGGENTEAFF,TRBD1,TRBJ1-1,.,TRBV11-2
TGTGCCAGCAGCCCACGGACTAGCGCTGCAAGGGAGCTGTTTTTT,CASSPRTSAARELFF,TRBD2,TRBJ2-2,few,TRBV7-2
TGTGCCAGCAGCTTAGGGGTAGGCAGGCTCGCTTTCTTT,CASSLGVGRLAFF,.,TRBJ1-1,.,TRBV7-2
TGTGCCAGCAGTCCCCAGGGGACAGTCTATGGCTACACCTTC,CASSPQGTVYGYTF,TRBD1,TRBJ1-2,few,TRBV6-5
TGTGCCAGCAGCTTATATCAGGGATCGGCTATCGACACTGAAGCTTTCTTT,CASSLYQGSAIDTEAFF,.,TRBJ1-1,many,TRBV7-2
TGTGCCAGCGGGACAGGGCGAAATTCACCCCTCCACTTT,CASGTGRNSPLHF,TRBD1,TRBJ1-6,.,TRBV6-5
TGTGCCAGCTCCCCGGGACTAGGCCCTGAGTCGCAGTATTTT,CASSPGLGPESQYF,TRBD2,TRBJ2-3,.,TRBV2
TGTGCCAGCAGCTTAGACAGGGGAGGAAAACTGTTTTTT,CASSLDRGGKLFF,TRBD1,TRBJ1-4,.,TRBV7-2
TGTGCCAGCAATAGCGGGAGGGCGCAGGAGCAGTACTTC,CASNSGRAQEQYF,TRBD2,TRBJ2-7,.,TRBV2
TGTGCCAGCTCTCAGCGGGAGACTTCACCCCTCCACTTT,CASSQRETSPLHF,.,TRBJ1-6,few,TRBV18
TGTGCCAGTAGCCAACAACAGGGGGTCTATGGCTACACCTTC,CASSQQQGVYGYTF,TRBD1,TRBJ1-2,few,TRBV19
TGTGCCAGCAGCCAACCTGACAGGGTGGACTATGGCTACACCTTC,CASSQPDRVDYGYTF,TRBD1,TRBJ1-2,.,TRBV4-2
TGTGCCTCCTCCCGGGACAGGGGGCTTGTAGGCTACACCTTC,CASSRDRGLVGYTF,TRBD1,TRBJ1-2,.,TRBV6-5
TGCGCCAGCAGACCTACAGGGGGCGGAATCAATGAGCAGTTCTTC,CASRPTGGGINEQFF,TRBD1,TRBJ2-1,.,TRBV4-1
TGTGCCAGCAGTTACTCCAGGCAGAGGAACACCGGGGAGCTGTTTTTT,CASSYSRQRNTGELFF,.,TRBJ2-2,.,TRBV6-2/TRBV6-3